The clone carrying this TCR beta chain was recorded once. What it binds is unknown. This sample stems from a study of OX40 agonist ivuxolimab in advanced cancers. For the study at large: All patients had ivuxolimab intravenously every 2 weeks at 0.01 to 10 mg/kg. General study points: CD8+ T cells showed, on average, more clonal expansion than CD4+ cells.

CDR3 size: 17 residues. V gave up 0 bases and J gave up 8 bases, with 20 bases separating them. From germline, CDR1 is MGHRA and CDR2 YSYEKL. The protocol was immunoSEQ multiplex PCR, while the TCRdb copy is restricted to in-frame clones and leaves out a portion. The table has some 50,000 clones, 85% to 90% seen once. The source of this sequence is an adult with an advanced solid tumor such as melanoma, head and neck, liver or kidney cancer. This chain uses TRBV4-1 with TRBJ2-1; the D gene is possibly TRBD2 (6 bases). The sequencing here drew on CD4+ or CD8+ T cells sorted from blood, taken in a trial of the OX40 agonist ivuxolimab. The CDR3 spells CASSQDGRGKKGDEQFF. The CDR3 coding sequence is TGCGCCAGCAGCCAAGACGGTCGCGGGAAGAAAGGCGATGAGCAGTTCTTC.